Each of the 5 T cell receptor beta chains below was sequenced from the same sample in a study of shared clonotypes between healthy human individuals. TCRdb's table, derived via immunoSEQ multiplex PCR, lists solely in-frame clones and lacks some. The table shows about 490,000 clones, with 79% occurring only once. The sequenced sample consisted of PBMCs. These receptors were collected from a woman aged 40 to 49 in good health. Some clones in this sample may be carry-over from other donors' samples.

The rearrangement links TRBV6-5 to TRBJ2-7, with TRBD2 as a possible D gene (7 bases). This CDR3 contains 13 residues. The V and J ends lost 6 bases and 9 bases respectively, with 18 bases between them. Looked up from germline, CDR1 is MNHEY and CDR2 is SVGAGI. As DNA, the CDR3 is TGTGCCAGCAGCCCCCCAGGGGAGGGCTGGCAGTACTTC. Its translation: CASSPPGEGWQYF.

This clone was counted only a few times. The rearrangement links TRBV2 to TRBJ2-5, with D perhaps matching TRBD1 or TRBD2 (5 bases each). CDR1 is SNHLY and CDR2 is FYNNEI in the germline V gene. Between the trimmed V and J ends, which lost 7 bases and 0 bases, there was a span of 9 bases. The length of the CDR3 is 13 residues. The CDR3 protein is CASIRGNQETQYF. The CDR3 DNA reads TGTGCCAGCATCCGGGGCAACCAAGAGACCCAGTACTTC.

The CDR3 nucleotides are TGTGCCAGCAGTTACTCGCAGCGGGAGGGCCGGGGCGAGCAGTACTTC. Translated, it gives CASSYSQREGRGEQYF. The chain recombines TRBV6-6 with TRBJ2-7; 10 bases map to TRBD2. V lost 0 bases and J lost 6; bases outside the gene matches: 8. This CDR3 has 16 residues. The germline V gene has CDR1 MNHNY and CDR2 SVGAGI (reference sequence).

The V call is TRBV7-2, the J call TRBJ2-3, with a possible D match to TRBD1 (6 bases). Trimming took 6 bases from V and 6 from J, leaving 10 bases between them. CDR1 is SGHTA, CDR2 FQGNSA, per germline. The CDR3 contains 12 residues. CDR3 amino acids: CASRRDTDTQYF. The CDR3 nucleotides are TGTGCCAGCAGACGGGACACGGATACGCAGTATTTT.

This chain uses TRBV9 with TRBJ1-1, with 8 bases aligning to TRBD1. V dropped 0 bases and J dropped 4; count of bases not matched to a gene: 11. Germline V gene lookup returns CDR1 SGDLS and CDR2 YYNGEE. This CDR3 is built from 17 residues. In nucleotides, the CDR3 is TGTGCCAGCAGCGTAGCCCCGACAGGGGTTGAGGTCACTGAAGCTTTCTTT. Encoded protein: CASSVAPTGVEVTEAFF.